This TCR beta chain was recovered during a study of response to subunit inactivated influenza vaccine. CDR1 is SGHAT, CDR2 FQNNGV, per germline. The CDR3 runs 14 residues. Between the trimmed V and J ends, which lost 4 bases and 6 bases, there was a span of 15 bases. TCRdb called the RT-PCR reads again in MiXCR, with one record for every CDR3 protein. Of roughly 700,000 distinct CDR3 sequences in the sample, about 15% were seen once. General study findings and limits: Only a handful of new T cells, the authors suggested, are recruited with each seasonal influenza vaccination.

This clonotype was seen repeatedly, ten times or more. The antigen remains undetermined. This clonotype originated in a man aged 45 to 65 who received an inactivated influenza vaccine. Sequencing used PBMCs from blood, obtained about 14 days before vaccination. V usage is TRBV11-2 and J usage is TRBJ1-1; D not certain. This CDR3 is CASSSFGRPSEAFF. CDR3 nucleotides: TGTGCCAGCAGCTCATTCGGGAGACCTTCTGAAGCTTTCTTT.